This T cell receptor (beta chain) comes out of a study of OX40 agonist ivuxolimab in advanced cancers. The wider study: Ivuxolimab, an agonistic anti-OX40 (CD134) antibody, was given to patients. Checkpoint inhibitors had been given previously to 35% to 50% of patients.

The germline gives CDR1 LGHNA, CDR2 YNFKEQ. V shed 1 base, J shed 4 bases, and the junction held 3 bases outside the gene matches. The CDR3 spans 16 residues. Sequencing used immunoSEQ multiplex PCR; TCRdb keeps in-frame clones, though not all of them. The sample includes 65,000 to 95,000 clones, 80% to 95% of them seen just once. This TCR was sampled from an adult with an advanced solid tumor such as melanoma, head and neck, liver or kidney cancer. Source: CD4+ or CD8+ T cells sorted from blood, taken in a trial of the OX40 agonist ivuxolimab. The chain couples TRBV4-2 to TRBJ2-1, with 11 bases aligning to TRBD2. In nucleotides, the CDR3 is TGTGCCAGCAGCCAAGGGACTAGCGGGCAATACAATGAGCAGTTCTTC. Its translation: CASSQGTSGQYNEQFF.